These 5 T cell receptor beta chains were sequenced from one sample in a study of blood T cell repertoires in COVID-19. TCRdb's table, derived via immunoSEQ multiplex PCR, lists solely in-frame clones and lacks some. The sample yields just under 350,000 clones, around 83% seen once. The sample comprised peripheral blood. Receptors originate from a young man with active or convalescent COVID-19.

The CDR3 spells CASCPFGSQGSAGLYF. CDR3 nucleotide sequence: TGTGCCAGCTGCCCCTTTGGTTCGCAGGGATCGGCAGGTCTGTACTTC. The V gene is TRBV28, the J gene TRBJ2-7, with a weak D call TRBD1 (5 bases). In germline, CDR1 is MDHEN, CDR2 SYDVKM. The CDR3 runs 16 residues. The germline V and J ends were trimmed by 8 bases and 12 bases, with 32 bases remaining between them.

The chain joins TRBV5-6 to TRBJ1-6; 7 bases map to TRBD1. Germline loops: CDR1 SGHDT, CDR2 YYEEEE. The CDR3 contains 15 residues. Trimming at V came to 3 bases and at J to 5 bases, leaving 5 bases not matched to a gene. CDR3 DNA: TGTGCCAGCAGCTGGGGGACAGCGAATAATTCACCCCTCCACTTT. Protein: CASSWGTANNSPLHF.

About this clone: This sample includes further DNA sequences coding for the same CDR3. V is TRBV5-4 and J is TRBJ1-2; D not certain. The CDR3 is 15 amino acids. Germline assignment: CDR1 SGHNT and CDR2 YYREEE (reference sequence). The germline V and J ends were trimmed by 1 base and 4 bases, with 14 bases remaining between them. CDR3 sequence reads: CASSLRSERGYGYTF. The CDR3 nucleotides are TGTGCCAGCAGCTTGAGGAGCGAACGGGGCTATGGCTACACCTTC.

In its sample, this clone was seen once. This chain connects TRBV5-6 to TRBJ1-3; D remains ambiguous. The length of the CDR3 is 16 residues. Trimming removed 0 bases from V and 4 bases from J, with 14 bases in between. The germline V gene encodes CDR1 SGHDT and CDR2 YYEEEE. The CDR3 DNA reads as TGTGCCAGCAGCTTGGCCGGAGTGGGTACAGGAAACACCATATATTTT. Its protein is CASSLAGVGTGNTIYF.

The chain joins TRBV7-8 to TRBJ1-5; no definite D call. V gave up 1 base and J gave up 10 bases, with 14 bases separating them. CDR1 SGHVS and CDR2 FQNEAQ come from the germline V gene. This CDR3 comprises 14 residues. CDR3 amino acids: CASSLVAGNGPQHF. The CDR3 DNA sequence: TGTGCCAGCAGCTTAGTGGCGGGGAACGGCCCCCAGCATTTT. Supplemented by reference TRBV7-8 and TRBJ1-5, the full variable domain reads GAGVSQSPRYKVAKRGQDVALRCDPISGHVSLFWYQQALGQGPEFLTYFQNEAQLDKSGLPSDRFFAERPEGSVSTLKIQRTQQEDSAVYLCASSLVAGNGPQHFGDGTRLSIL.